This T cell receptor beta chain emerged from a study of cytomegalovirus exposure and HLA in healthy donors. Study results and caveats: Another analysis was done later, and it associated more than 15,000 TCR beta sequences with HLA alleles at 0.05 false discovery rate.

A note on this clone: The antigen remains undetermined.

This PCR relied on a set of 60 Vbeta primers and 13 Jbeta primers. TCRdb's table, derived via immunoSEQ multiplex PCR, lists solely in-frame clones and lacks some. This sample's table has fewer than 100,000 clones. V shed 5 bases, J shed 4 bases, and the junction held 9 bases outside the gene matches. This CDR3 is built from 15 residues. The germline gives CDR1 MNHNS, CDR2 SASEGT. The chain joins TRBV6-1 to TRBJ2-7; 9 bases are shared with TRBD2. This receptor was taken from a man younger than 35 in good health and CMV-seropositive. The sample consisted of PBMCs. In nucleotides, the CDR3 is TGTGCCAGCAGTACGCAACTAGCGGGCCCTTACGAGCAGTACTTC. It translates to CASSTQLAGPYEQYF.